This T cell receptor (beta chain) appears in the sequencing data of a study of OX40 agonist ivuxolimab in advanced cancers. As for the study in general: Patients were treated with intravenous ivuxolimab, dosed at 0.01 to 10 mg/kg and infused every 2 weeks.

Using immunoSEQ multiplex PCR, the repertoire was profiled, and TCRdb retains in-frame clones only, with some absent. Of nearly 85,000 clones in the sample, 70% to 90% were seen once. The germline V gene has CDR1 SNHLY and CDR2 FYNNEI. V was trimmed by 6 bases and J by 6 bases, leaving 24 bases between them. The CDR3 runs 17 residues. Regarding the study as a whole: Normalized T-cell clonal expansion was also low in a subset of nonresponders. Undetermined was the antigen specificity of the expanded peripheral T cells. The average count of expanded clones was higher among CD8+ T cells than among CD4+.

This clone appeared once. Its antigen is undetermined. The TCR comes from an adult with an advanced solid tumor such as melanoma, head and neck, liver or kidney cancer. The sequenced sample was CD4+ or CD8+ T cells sorted from blood, obtained in a trial of the OX40 agonist ivuxolimab. The chain has TRBV2 and TRBJ2-1; D possibly corresponds to TRBD2 (6 bases). The chain's CDR3 is CASSLSRVRGGPNEQFF. The CDR3 DNA follows: TGTGCCAGCAGCCTGAGCCGGGTTCGGGGAGGACCCAATGAGCAGTTCTTC.